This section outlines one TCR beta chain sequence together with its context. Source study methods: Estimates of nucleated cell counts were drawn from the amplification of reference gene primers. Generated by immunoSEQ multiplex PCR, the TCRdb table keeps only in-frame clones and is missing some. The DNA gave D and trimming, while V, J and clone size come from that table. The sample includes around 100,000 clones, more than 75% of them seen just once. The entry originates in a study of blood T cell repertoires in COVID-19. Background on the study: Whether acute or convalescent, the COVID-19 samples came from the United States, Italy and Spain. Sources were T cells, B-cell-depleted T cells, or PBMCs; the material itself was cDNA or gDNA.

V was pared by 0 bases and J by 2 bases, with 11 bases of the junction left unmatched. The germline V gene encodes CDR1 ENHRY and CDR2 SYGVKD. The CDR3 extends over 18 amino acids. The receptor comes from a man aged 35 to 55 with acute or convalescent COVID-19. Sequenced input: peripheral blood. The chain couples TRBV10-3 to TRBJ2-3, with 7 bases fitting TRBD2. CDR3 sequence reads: CAISESGGGLRDTDTQYF. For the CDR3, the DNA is TGTGCCATCAGTGAGTCGGGGGGGGGACTCAGGGACACAGATACGCAGTATTTT.